This T cell receptor (beta chain) was sequenced during a study of shared clonotypes between healthy human individuals (dated by TCRdb to 2018 to 2020). With regard to the full study: A few men and a couple of women, aged 18 to 49 years, made up the cohort. To estimate repertoire size and how much clonotypes are shared between individuals, the study performed deep sequencing of blood TCR repertoires from five healthy adults. To increase sequencing depth and limit assay-specific biases, different laboratories used diverse techniques to prepare libraries and sequence TCR repertoires. Each donor's leukapheresis produced roughly between roughly 0.85 and 10 billion PBMCs.

Overall study results and their limits: Because the study included only a small number of donors, the genetic and exposure-history diversity represented was limited. Pairwise subsampling indicated that sequencing depth was expected to affect the degree of clonotype sharing among donors. Only blood was sampled, and tissue TCR repertoires likely differ from those in blood.

Details on this clone: What this receptor recognizes is not known. No qualities accompany the bases; no much larger clone lies one base away.

Donors were healthy HIV-negative adults with no recently reported acute infections or vaccinations. All donors were Caucasian adults living in Nashville, Tennessee, USA. For unsorted samples, 70 million to 95 million PBMCs were counted, and genomic DNA was extracted using the QIAamp DNA Blood Mini kit. After blood collection by leukapheresis, PBMCs were isolated using Ficoll-Histopaque density gradient centrifugation and then cryopreserved in the vapor phase of liquid nitrogen. Using the deep immunoSEQ assay, TCR CDR3 regions were amplified from genomic DNA by multiplex PCR. Extracted genomic DNA from each cell subset was distributed evenly across all wells of several immunoSEQ 96-well plates, and each plate was treated as a replicate. For unsorted PBMC, each replicate PCR was loaded with approximately 300 ng genomic DNA, equivalent to about 33,000 T cell genomes. Unsorted PBMC genomic DNA was sequenced across ten immunoSEQ deep assay plates. Purified libraries were quantified with a Qubit 3.0 fluorometer, sized on a Bioanalyzer 2100, and re-quantified with the KAPA Library Quantification kit. Every immunoSEQ 96-well plate was sequenced on a dedicated single-read 150-cycle Illumina NextSeq 550 flow cell. Processing in the source paper ran as follows. The immunoSEQ output contained only junctional sequences without quality scores, so filtering could not match that applied to full-length reads. Sequences were annotated with PyIR, a Python wrapper for IgBLAST v1.9, using IMGT germline references to assign V/J genes and CDR3. Reads were removed for weak V/J assignments (E-value above 1e-6), missing CDR3, stop codons, out-of-frame junctions, or ambiguous translated residues. V3J clonotypes were defined by identical inferred V gene, J gene, and CDR3 amino acid sequence. To compute the percentage overlap between repertoires, the number of shared unique clonotypes was divided by the size of the smaller repertoire. Three approaches were used to assess repertoire richness: RTK rarefaction, the Chao1 estimator, and Recon v2.1 estimates of unobserved clonotypes. The immuneACCESS repertoire file appears here via TCRdb, limited to in-frame rearrangements. These files lack a portion of the clones; in checked studies, under half of the deficit traces to unresolved V genes, and the cause of the others is not known. From that table come the V and J calls and clone size; the DNA was used to work out D and trimming. This sample holds around 530,000 clones; around 80% were observed only once. The leading ten clones occupy around 12% of the sample.

The source is a woman aged 35 to 49 in good health. Some clones in this sample may be carry-over from other donors' samples. Sequences were obtained from PBMCs.

The sequenced DNA: TGTGCCAGCAGTGAGGGTAGCGGGATAGGAGGGGAGACCCAGTACTTC. This encodes CASSEGSGIGGETQYF. This sequence uses TRBV6-1 and TRBJ2-5; 8 central nucleotides agree with TRBD2. At the junction V is shortened by 3 bases and J by 5 bases; bases outside the gene matches: 11. The CDR3 holds 16 amino acids from the cysteine to the phenylalanine. The sequence is cut down to CDR3 DNA, 48 bases in frame from base 1. Looking up the germline V gene yields CDR1 MNHNS and CDR2 SASEGT.